This TCR beta chain was profiled in a study of T cells in Graves' hyperthyroidism and ophthalmopathy. The CDR3 totals 14 residues. The V gene's germline CDR1 is LGHNT and CDR2 FRNRAP. Deletions cut 6 bases from V and 1 base from J, with 11 bases between. Amplified TCR beta CDR3 regions derived from RNA transcripts. The primer set for the first-round RT-PCR of the TCR CDR3 was HTBI. TCRdb called the multiplex PCR reads again in MiXCR, with one record for every CDR3 protein. The sample has 300,000 to 350,000 distinct CDR3 sequences, about 14% seen once. Extraction of PBMCs used about 9.2 ml of fresh peripheral blood. This clonotype was found many times.

This rearrangement joins TRBV12-5 to TRBJ2-3, with a tentative D call TRBD1 (7 bases). The source of this sequence is a woman in her twenties or thirties with Graves' hyperthyroidism. The sequenced sample consisted of blood. The CDR3 DNA reads TGTGCTAGTGGCACAGGGGAGGGCACAGATACGCAGTATTTT. It yields the protein CASGTGEGTDTQYF.